This section outlines one T cell receptor beta chain sequence together with its context. No antigen is known for it. Time point noted: baseline pretreatment blood. This sample's treatment: 15 Gy SBRT to primary tumor, nephrectomy 4 weeks later. Serial blood draws occurred at baseline and 2 and 4 weeks post-SBRT. This record belongs to a study of radiation and T cells in renal cell carcinoma. Looking at the study overall: Nephrectomy followed 15 Gy stereotactic body radiation by 4 weeks.

Repertoires were generated with immunoSEQ multiplex PCR, while TCRdb's copy carries only in-frame clones and drops some. The sample has roughly 120,000 clones; roughly 80% are singletons. V dropped 10 bases and J dropped 1; count of bases not matched to a gene: 7. Germline lookup yields CDR1 LNHDA and CDR2 SQIVND (reference sequence). This CDR3 has 15 residues. Notes on the study in general: Top tumor clonotypes rose in blood 2 weeks post-radiation, then contracted.

The TCR sequence derives from a woman in her fifties or sixties with renal cell carcinoma. This chain links TRBV19 with TRBJ1-5; 10 nucleotides agree with TRBD1. Sequences were derived from blood, sampled from a patient whose treatment included radiotherapy and nephrectomy. The CDR3 spells CATRDRGMSNQPQHF. The CDR3 bases are TGTGCCACTAGGGACAGGGGAATGAGCAATCAGCCCCAGCATTTT.